This T cell receptor (beta chain) comes out of a study of regulatory T cells in long-lasting Graves disease. This clonotype appeared a few times. CDR3-region Arm-PCR and iRepertoire HTBI primers produced the TCR beta libraries. One entry per CDR3 protein, called by TCRdb with MiXCR from the multiplex PCR reads. The sample has roughly 320,000 distinct CDR3 sequences; 16% are singletons. Time point noted: newly diagnosed GD, antithyroid drugs for less than 3 months. Following extraction of RNA from PBMCs, that RNA was used to make the TCR library. These sequences were also reported in another study, on T cells in Graves' hyperthyroidism and ophthalmopathy. That report notes: Graves' hyperthyroidism was deemed stable absent ophthalmopathy progression within 18 months.

This specimen was peripheral blood mononuclear cells (PBMCs), taken at new diagnosis, from a patient treated with antithyroid drugs. This clonotype originated in a man between 35 and 55 years old with Graves disease.

The CDR3 nucleotides read TGTGCCAGCAGCTACCGGACTAGCGGAGATACGCAGTATTTT. Translation gives CASSYRTSGDTQYF. The chain recombines TRBV7-2 with TRBJ2-3, with TRBD2 identical over 10 bases. The germline V gene encodes CDR1 SGHTA and CDR2 FQGNSA. The CDR3 totals 14 residues. The V segment lost 4 bases and the J segment 5 bases; nucleotides outside the gene matches: 3.